What follows are 2 T cell receptor beta chains derived from one specimen sequenced in a study of OX40 agonist ivuxolimab in advanced cancers. Data came from immunoSEQ multiplex PCR; TCRdb stores just in-frame clones and leaves some out. In the table there are some 60,000 clones, about nine tenths of which are singletons. The specimen comprised CD4+ or CD8+ T cells sorted from blood, sampled in a trial of the OX40 agonist ivuxolimab. The receptors stem from an adult with an advanced solid tumor such as melanoma, head and neck, liver or kidney cancer.

This rearrangement joins TRBV5-1 to TRBJ2-7; D is uncertain. The germline gives CDR1 SGHRS, CDR2 YFSETQ. The V end was cut by 0 bases, the J end by 3 bases, with 4 bases between. The CDR3 totals 12 residues. The CDR3 nucleotides read TGCGCCAGCAGCTTGGGGGACTACGAGCAGTACTTC. This sequence encodes CASSLGDYEQYF.

The chain combines TRBV5-1 with TRBJ1-6; tentatively, D is TRBD1 (6 bases). V lost 2 bases and J 6 bases, leaving 15 bases between the germline ends. Germline assignment: CDR1 SGHRS and CDR2 YFSETQ. The CDR3 is made up of 16 amino acids. CDR3 protein: CASSFSTGIVNSPLHF. CDR3 nucleotides: TGCGCCAGCAGCTTCTCAACAGGGATCGTTAATTCACCCCTCCACTTT.